Below, one TCR beta chain is given with its context. There are many counts of this clonotype. What antigen it recognizes has not been identified. Per-base qualities were not stored, and no clone one base away is much larger. Libraries were constructed by 5' RACE. Data came from an Illumina HiSeq 2500. The second PCR ran for roughly 7 to 11 cycles and used a J-beta primer mix along with a sample-barcoded 5' primer. Each TCR beta cDNA molecule received a unique molecular identifier from a template-switch 5' adaptor carrying 12 random nucleotides. Each sample yielded at least 2.5 million CDR3-containing paired-end reads. First-strand cDNA synthesis was performed from all RNA using the Mint cDNA synthesis kit, with priming by a TRBC-specific oligonucleotide. Following uracil-DNA glycosylase treatment, all cDNA underwent a first 18-cycle PCR with the universal primers M1SS and BC2_uni_R. Regarding the original processing steps: For normalization, 1 million high-quality reads were randomly selected from each sample, with every read carrying a distinct molecular identifier. Reads sharing molecular identifiers were discarded rather than binned into consensus sequences. MiTCR, with a Q25 quality threshold and the strictest error-elimination algorithm, was used for CDR3 identification, clonotype clustering and error correction. Lower-bound total TCR beta diversity was estimated with a nonparametric unseen species model using Euler transformation. TCRdb trimmed the raw reads at Q25, called clones with MiXCR and kept productive beta chains. For every CDR3 protein sequence, its rows merge into one entry that carries the most common genes and DNA. The V and J calls and clone size are TCRdb's, not the authors'. A total of about 640,000 distinct CDR3 sequences appear in this sample, approximately 30% of them only once. Around a sixth of the sample is in the top ten clones.

This entry is derived from a study of blood T cells in healthy people across ages (dated by TCRdb to between 2014 and 2017). Notes on the research overall: In model experiments, roughly one uniquely barcoded TCR beta cDNA molecule per two T cells was captured by template switching. The study measured age-related changes in TCR beta repertoire diversity using deep sequencing normalized with unique cDNA molecular identifiers. The donors were split into four age groups: young (average 16 years), middle-aged (roughly 42), aged (about 56) and long-lived (roughly 86). Donors of different ages were randomly distributed across sequencing lanes to avoid experimental bias. Two additional independent replicas of 1 million unique cDNA reads from the same blood draw were analyzed for two donors (one aged 18 to 30 and one aged 80 or older). Study-level results and caveats: Since profiling was done on bulk unsorted PBMCs, naive and antigen-experienced compartments could not be conclusively compared. The percentage of naive T cells measured by flow cytometry correlated strongly with observed TCR beta diversity. Estimates of total diversity from one million sequenced T cells were regarded as lower bounds and underestimates. As age increased, observed TCR beta diversity per million T cells dropped in a roughly linear way, and a significant reduction was already evident by age 40. The CMV infection status of donors was not known, potentially confounding age-related changes in expanded clonotypes. Compared with the aged group, more naive CD4+ T cells, fewer expanded clones and increased TCR diversity were shown by the long-lived group, suggesting age selection.

CDR1 MDHEN and CDR2 SYDVKM were looked up in the germline V gene. The CDR3 numbers 16 residues from cysteine through phenylalanine. Of the read, only the CDR3 DNA is kept; its 48 bases are in frame from base 1. V is pruned by 5 bases and J by 4 bases, leaving 12 bases of the junction without a gene match. The donors were a few dozen Caucasian individuals from Russia, aged roughly 6 to 100 years, who were systemically healthy. Each donor gave about 9.7 milliliters of peripheral blood, drawn into EDTA-treated Vacutainer tubes. PBMCs were isolated by Ficoll-Paque density-gradient centrifugation, with at least 7 million obtained per sample. Trizol reagent was used to extract total RNA from PBMCs, with at least 5.5 micrograms per sample. The percentages of naive CD45RAhigh/CD27high T cells were determined by flow cytometry on a PBMC aliquot from every donor.

Sequencing was carried out using blood. The clonotype comes from a woman over 75 in good health. The sequence links TRBV28 to TRBJ2-7, with 9 bases in between that match TRBD1. The DNA sequence follows: TGTGCCAGCAGTACCCATGGGACAGGGAAAGGTTACGAGCAGTACTTC. Its coded protein is CASSTHGTGKGYEQYF.